The 18 T cell receptor beta chains below all came from one sample that was sequenced in a study of T-cell memory formation after mild COVID-19. TCRdb called the 5' RACE reads again in MiXCR, with one record for every CDR3 protein. The sample has about 350,000 distinct CDR3 sequences, around 14% seen once; the top ten hold about 22%. The sample comprised PBMCs or a T cell subset sorted from them (not recorded which). The origin of the receptors is a man younger than 35 who had mild COVID-19 (a few samples of this study predate the infection). Cell type and time point are not known.

V and J are TRBV9 and TRBJ2-1; D is perhaps TRBD2 (6 bases). With 4 bases removed from V and 3 bases from J, the gap between germline ends came to 14 bases. Looked up from germline, CDR1 is SGDLS and CDR2 is YYNGEE. The CDR3 is 15 amino acids. CDR3 protein: CASSIRDSRYNEQFF. The CDR3 nucleotides are TGTGCCAGCAGCATTCGGGACTCCCGCTACAATGAGCAGTTCTTC.

The V and J genes are TRBV7-9 and TRBJ1-1; no reliable D call. Looked up from germline, CDR1 is SEHNR and CDR2 is FQNEAQ (reference sequence). Trimming shortened V by 6 bases and J by 3 bases, and 8 bases separated the two germline ends. The CDR3 runs 12 residues. The CDR3 bases are TGTGCCAGCAGTTCAGCCCACACTGAAGCTTTCTTT. Translated: CASSSAHTEAFF.

The CDR3 is CASSAGQVVFNEQFF. DNA of the CDR3: TGTGCCAGCAGTGCGGGACAGGTAGTTTTCAATGAGCAGTTCTTC. This chain connects TRBV6-5 to TRBJ2-1; 8 bases are a match to TRBD1. V trimming: 5 bases; J trimming: 6 bases; junction bases outside the gene matches: 9. The germline V gene encodes CDR1 MNHEY and CDR2 SVGAGI. CDR3 length equals 15 residues.

This clonotype occurred many times. V gene TRBV5-1 combines with J gene TRBJ1-1, with TRBD1 identical over 8 bases. CDR3 size: 14 residues. CDR1 SGHRS and CDR2 YFSETQ come from the germline V gene. V trimming: 3 bases; J trimming: 8 bases; junction bases outside the gene matches: 9. For the CDR3, the DNA is TGCGCCAGCAGCTCCGGACAGGGACTTTCCGAAGCTTTCTTT. Amino acids: CASSSGQGLSEAFF.

The J gene is TRBJ2-3, the V gene TRBV2, with D unresolved. Germline-derived CDR1 and CDR2 are SNHLY and FYNNEI. This CDR3 has 15 residues. V lost 0 bases and J 9 bases, leaving 16 bases between the germline ends. The CDR3 is CASSEALDGLRTQYF. In DNA, the CDR3 is TGTGCCAGCAGTGAAGCCCTGGACGGCTTAAGGACGCAGTATTTT.

This clonotype was observed a handful of times. The rearrangement uses TRBV14 and TRBJ2-2; D remains ambiguous. Per the germline V gene, CDR1 is SGHDN and CDR2 is FVKESK. Trimming removed 5 bases from V and 6 bases from J, with 19 bases in between. This CDR3 spans 16 amino acids. The CDR3 spells CASSVPSGLRPGELFF. CDR3 bases: TGTGCCAGCAGCGTCCCCTCCGGCCTCAGGCCCGGGGAGCTGTTTTTT.

The CDR3 DNA reads as TGTGCCAGCAGCGGATCAGGGGCGCTCCCTGGCTACACCTTC. Translation: CASSGSGALPGYTF. The V and J genes are TRBV9 and TRBJ1-2; TRBD1 is a possible D gene (6 bases). Germline assignment: CDR1 SGDLS and CDR2 YYNGEE. The CDR3 is 14 amino acids. The V and J ends lost 3 bases and 7 bases respectively, with 16 bases between them.

The CDR3 reads CASTQNSGPYQETQYF. DNA of the CDR3: TGCGCCAGCACTCAGAATAGCGGGCCGTACCAAGAGACCCAGTACTTC. This chain uses TRBV5-1 with TRBJ2-5, with TRBD2 identical over 7 bases. Germline CDR1 is SGHRS and CDR2 is YFSETQ. Trimming took 6 bases from V and 0 from J; bases not matched to a gene: 11. This CDR3 spans 16 amino acids.

The V and J genes are TRBV7-9 and TRBJ2-3; 10 bases match TRBD2. V lost 5 bases, J lost 2 bases, and 4 bases stayed unmatched. Germline V gives CDR1 SEHNR, CDR2 FQNEAQ (reference sequence). This CDR3 comprises 15 residues. In nucleotides, the CDR3 is TGTGCCAGCAGCGTGGGACTAGCGCTCACAGATACGCAGTATTTT. This sequence encodes CASSVGLALTDTQYF.

This clonotype was detected a few times. The V and J genes are TRBV28 and TRBJ2-3; 11 nucleotides match TRBD2. V shed 6 bases, J shed 7 bases, and the junction held 6 bases outside the gene matches. In germline, CDR1 is MDHEN, CDR2 SYDVKM. This CDR3 has 14 amino acids. CDR3 nucleotide sequence: TGTGCCAGCAGGTTAGCGGGGGGGCCTAATACGCAGTATTTT. This sequence encodes CASRLAGGPNTQYF.

This clonotype has only a few counts. The V call is TRBV6-5, the J call TRBJ2-6; TRBD1 matches 7 bases. V shed 0 bases, J shed 4 bases, and the junction held 9 bases outside the gene matches. The CDR3 contains 18 residues. Germline V gene sequence: CDR1 MNHEY, CDR2 SVGAGI. CDR3: CASSYSALQGSGANVLTF. In nucleotides, the CDR3 is TGTGCCAGCAGTTACTCGGCACTACAGGGGTCGGGGGCCAACGTCCTGACTTTC.

At least ten counts were recorded for this clonotype. The V call is TRBV20-1, the J call TRBJ2-3; the D is unclear. Trimming stripped 0 bases from V and 5 bases from J, with 9 bases between. Germline CDR1 is DFQATT and CDR2 is SNEGSKA (reference sequence). The CDR3 runs 13 residues. The CDR3 is CSARDYERDTQYF. In DNA, the CDR3 is TGCAGTGCTAGAGATTACGAACGAGATACGCAGTATTTT.

This clonotype was counted only a few times. The chain uses TRBV5-1 and TRBJ1-1; possible D gene TRBD1, 5 bases. The CDR3 spans 13 residues. V shed 6 bases and J shed 4 bases, with 13 bases lying between them. Per the germline V gene, CDR1 is SGHRS and CDR2 is YFSETQ. DNA for the CDR3: TGCGCCAGCACCTCCCCGGGGGGCACTGAAGCTTTCTTT. Its protein is CASTSPGGTEAFF.

This clonotype was counted a few times. V is TRBV9 and J is TRBJ2-1; the match to TRBD2 covers 8 bases. Germline CDR1 is SGDLS and CDR2 is YYNGEE. The CDR3 extends over 16 amino acids. Trimming took 0 bases from V and 2 from J; bases not matched to a gene: 4. In DNA form, the CDR3 reads TGTGCCAGCAGCGTAGCGCCCGGGGGGGCCTACAATGAGCAGTTCTTC. This gives the protein CASSVAPGGAYNEQFF.

The CDR3 is CSARGLLAGGYNEQFF. In DNA form, the CDR3 reads TGCAGTGCTAGAGGGCTTTTAGCGGGGGGGTACAATGAGCAGTTCTTC. The V and J genes are TRBV20-1 and TRBJ2-1; 11 bases are a match to TRBD2. The V gene end was trimmed by 1 base and the J gene end by 4 bases; junction bases not matched to a gene: 6. This CDR3 spans 16 amino acids. Per germline, CDR1 DFQATT and CDR2 SNEGSKA (reference sequence).

This clonotype has a count of ten or more. V usage is TRBV7-2 and J usage is TRBJ1-4, with D possibly being TRBD1 (6 bases). Trimming stripped 5 bases from V and 6 bases from J, with 16 bases between. The length of the CDR3 is 15 residues. Germline V gene data show CDR1 as SGHTA and CDR2 as FQGNSA. The CDR3: CASSRGQTKHEKLFF. CDR3 DNA: TGTGCCAGCAGCCGAGGACAGACTAAACATGAAAAACTGTTTTTT.

Only a few counts were recorded for this clonotype. The V and J genes are TRBV20-1 and TRBJ2-2; possibly TRBD1 for D (6 bases). The germline gives CDR1 DFQATT, CDR2 SNEGSKA (reference sequence). CDR3 size: 14 residues. CDR3: CSALQGSDTGELFF. The CDR3 DNA reads TGCAGCGCGTTACAGGGAAGTGACACCGGGGAGCTGTTTTTT.

The chain has TRBV7-9 and TRBJ1-1; D not resolved. The V end lost 3 bases, the J end lost 7 bases, and 6 bases lay between the germline ends. The CDR3 spans 11 residues. CDR1 is SEHNR and CDR2 is FQNEAQ in the germline V gene (reference sequence). The CDR3 DNA reads as TGTGCCAGCAGCTTGGCCAGTGAAGCTTTCTTT. Translating it yields CASSLASEAFF.